This T cell receptor (beta chain) was recorded in a study of T cells in Graves' hyperthyroidism and ophthalmopathy (dated by TCRdb to 2018 to 2020). About the full investigation: To identify TCR V-J signatures that set the groups apart, the researchers used a discovery cohort of 95 to 100 patients, made up of roughly 45 with Graves' ophthalmopathy and 55 to 65 with stable Graves' hyperthyroidism. The approximately 95 discovery patients were divided at random into training and test sets in a 7:3 ratio. Prospective prediction of ophthalmopathy was tested in an independent validation cohort consisting of some 20 hyperthyroidism patients and approximately 16 patients who later progressed to ophthalmopathy. The paper describes TCR Vbeta CDR3 sequencing of more than 120 peripheral blood samples, made up of 43 ophthalmopathy patients, around 78 hyperthyroidism patients and about 17 progressor patients. Thyroid tissue and blood T-cell repertoires from several Graves' hyperthyroidism patients were also compared in the study. After blood sampling, hyperthyroidism patients were treated with methimazole at a starting dose of 30 mg daily, and ophthalmopathy patients were treated with high-dose intravenous methylprednisolone. Study-wide conclusions, independent of this receptor: In validation, progression to ophthalmopathy was predicted by the model with 55% to 71% sensitivity and 72.22% specificity, a median of roughly 6.4 months before onset. Sample size was not statistically predetermined, and investigators were not blinded to group allocation. Blood samples also contained most of the expanded thyroid clonotypes (frequency above 0.001), which suggests that blood repertoires may reflect thyroid immune responses. Ophthalmopathy was separated from stable hyperthyroidism by a 13 V-J signature model, with around 88% sensitivity and roughly 84% specificity obtained in cross-validation and 80%/75% obtained in testing.

Stable Graves' hyperthyroidism was defined as no progression to ophthalmopathy during 18 months of follow-up. Hyperthyroidism patients were newly diagnosed, had a disease duration of under 2 months, and were aged 18 to 65 years. The study excluded patients with uncontrolled infections, other autoimmune diseases, pregnancy or lactation. Diagnoses relied on clinical symptoms, serum thyroxine and TRAb, thyroid ultrasound and orbital computed tomography. Trizol reagent was used to extract total RNA, and RNA quality was then checked on an Agilent 2100 Bioanalyzer. Including cysteine and phenylalanine, the CDR3 has 16 amino acids. Only the CDR3 DNA stays, 48 bases, in frame from base 1. Between the V and J ends, shortened by 2 bases and 7 bases respectively, the junction contains 18 bases. The germline V gene specifies WSHSY as CDR1 and SAAADI as CDR2. In this sample, this clonotype turned up once. This clone's antigen is unknown. It has no much larger one-base neighbor in the sample; base qualities were not kept. A solitary read yields weak support.

Amplification of TCR beta CDR3 regions was carried out from RNA transcripts. The first round of RT-PCR for the TCR CDR3 was performed with the HTBI primer set and the Qiagen OneStep RT-PCR kit. A second multiplex PCR round built the libraries, followed by size selection and purification. The libraries were sequenced on an Illumina HiSeq2000 using paired-end 100 bp reads. The paper's data handling went like this. Raw data were processed with SOAPnuke, discarding reads with adapters, uncalled bases, mean Phred below 15, or no exact constant-primer or identifier match. COPE v1.2.5 was used to merge high-quality paired reads, and clonotypes were defined as unique nucleotide sequences. MiTCR v1.1 was used to align the clonotypes against IMGT TRBV, TRBD and TRBJ reference segments. The analysis was restricted to V-J combinations with a frequency above 0.0001, which together covered roughly 99% of the repertoires. A TCS score was defined as the ratio of F50 (clonal expansion) to E x V (chaos), with BLOSUM62-based TCRdist applied between CDR3 peptides within each V-J. Welch's t-statistics and random forest reduced around 550 V-J features to 10 to 15, which were used in a naive Bayes classifier (R e1071). The similarity between thyroid and blood repertoires was quantified using the Morisita-Horn index. The public reads were reprocessed in TCRdb via fastp at Q25 and MiXCR, keeping in-frame beta chains. A single entry per CDR3 protein holds the most common genes and DNA from its merged rows. These V and J calls originate from TCRdb's pipeline instead of the authors' own analysis. This sample is represented by 450,000 to 700,000 distinct CDR3 sequences; approximately 44% of them were singletons. The top ten clonotypes cover roughly 7.7% of the sample.

The sequenced sample consisted of peripheral blood or thyroid tissue (not recorded which). The clonotype originates from a woman between 18 and 29 years old with Graves' hyperthyroidism. The chain employs TRBV10-2 and TRBJ1-5; TRBD1 could be the D gene, as 6 bases match. The DNA is TGCGCCAGCAGTGAGCAGGAACCGGGGGCGGGGCAGCCCCAGCATTTT. This encodes CASSEQEPGAGQPQHF.